This T cell receptor beta chain was retrieved from a study of T cell changes during pregnancy in multiple sclerosis. CDR1 and CDR2 from the germline V gene are LGHNA and YSLEER. This CDR3 has 17 residues. V lost 1 base and J lost 3; bases outside the gene matches: 8. Method: immunoSEQ multiplex PCR; TCRdb's copy keeps in-frame clones and lacks some. This table has 51,000 or so clones, roughly 93% appearing once. Sequencing was performed on peripheral blood, taken in the second trimester of pregnancy. This clonotype originated in a female donor with multiple sclerosis, enrolled in a pregnancy study. The chain combines TRBV4-3 with TRBJ2-5, with 10 bases aligning to TRBD2. CDR3 DNA: TGCGCCAGCAGCCAAGGGACTAGCGGAGGAATCGAAGAGACCCAGTACTTC. Translation: CASSQGTSGGIEETQYF.